This entry lists 5 T cell receptor beta chains sequenced from one sample in a study of blood T cell repertoires in COVID-19. TCRdb's table, derived via immunoSEQ multiplex PCR, lists solely in-frame clones and lacks some. The data contain 260,000 or so clones, approximately 91% of them singletons. Sequenced material: peripheral blood. The receptor source for this set is a man between 18 and 29 years old with active or convalescent COVID-19.

The chain couples TRBV18 to TRBJ2-1, with 15 bases that match TRBD2. The CDR3 totals 16 residues. Germline CDR1 KGHSH, CDR2 LQKENI. Unmatched junction bases numbered 2, after V lost 3 bases and J lost 5 bases. CDR3 coding DNA: TGTGCCAGCTCACCCGGACTAGCGGGGGGGAACAATGAGCAGTTCTTC. It yields the protein CASSPGLAGGNNEQFF. Full variable domain (remainder filled in from reference TRBV18 and TRBJ2-1): NAGVMQNPRHLVRRRGQEARLRCSPMKGHSHVYWYRQLPEEGLKFMVYLQKENIIDESGMPKERFSAEFPKEGPSILRIQQVVRGDSAAYFCASSPGLAGGNNEQFFGPGTRLTVL.

V gene TRBV19 combines with J gene TRBJ1-2, with D unclear. V gave up 4 bases and J gave up 4 bases, with 10 bases separating them. This CDR3 contains 13 residues. Germline loops: CDR1 LNHDA, CDR2 SQIVND (reference sequence). For the CDR3, the DNA is TGTGCCAGTAGTAATGGTCTGCGCTATGGCTACACCTTC. It specifies CASSNGLRYGYTF.

This clone came up once. The rearrangement joins TRBV18 to TRBJ2-6, with D tentatively TRBD1 (5 bases). V shed 1 base and J shed 0 bases, with 7 bases lying between them. Germline V gene sequence: CDR1 KGHSH, CDR2 LQKENI. The CDR3 sequence is 16 residues long. CDR3 coding DNA: TGTGCCAGCTCACCACAGGGGATCTCTGGGGCCAACGTCCTGACTTTC. Its protein is CASSPQGISGANVLTF.

The chain recombines TRBV5-1 with TRBJ2-5; D gene ambiguous. Germline lookup yields CDR1 SGHRS and CDR2 YFSETQ. CDR3 length: 14 residues. V shed 8 bases and J shed 4 bases, with 18 bases lying between them. This chain's CDR3 is CASRTEQTGETQYF. The CDR3, as DNA: TGCGCCAGTCGAACGGAGCAGACGGGAGAGACCCAGTACTTC.

The chain carries TRBV19 and TRBJ2-1; perhaps TRBD1 as D (7 bases). The CDR3 has 15 residues. V lost 4 bases to trimming and J lost 3 bases, with 13 bases between them. Germline loops: CDR1 LNHDA, CDR2 SQIVND (reference sequence). CDR3 coding DNA: TGTGCCAGTAGTAATGGAGGGGGCCTCTACAATGAGCAGTTCTTC. Its protein product is CASSNGGGLYNEQFF.